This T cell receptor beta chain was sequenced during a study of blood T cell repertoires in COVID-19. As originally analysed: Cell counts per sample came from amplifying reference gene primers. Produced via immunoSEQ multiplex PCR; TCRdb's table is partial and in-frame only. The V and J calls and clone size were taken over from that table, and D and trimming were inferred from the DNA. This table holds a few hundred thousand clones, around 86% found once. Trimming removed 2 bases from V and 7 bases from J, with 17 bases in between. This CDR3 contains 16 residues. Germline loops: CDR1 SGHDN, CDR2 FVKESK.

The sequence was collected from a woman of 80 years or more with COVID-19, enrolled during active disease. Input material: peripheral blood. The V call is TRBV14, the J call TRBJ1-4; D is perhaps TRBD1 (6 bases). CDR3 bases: TGTGCCAGCAGCCAACCCTACTTGGGGGCTCGTGAAAAACTGTTTTTT. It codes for CASSQPYLGAREKLFF.